In this sample, the clone carrying this T cell receptor beta chain turned up once. At one end, the junction sequence differs from germline, possibly due to a read error. This sample was included in a study of tumor-infiltrating lymphocytes in glioblastoma multiforme. TCRB libraries came from RNA via three nested multiplex PCR rounds. Input was 0.4 to 0.55 ug total RNA, reverse-transcribed with a C-beta primer. MiXCR, run by TCRdb on the multiplex PCR reads, gives a single entry per CDR3 protein. The top ten clones hold around a third of a sample with roughly 13,000 distinct CDR3 sequences, around three fifths of them seen once. This CDR3 is 13 amino acids long. In germline, CDR1 is SGHAT, CDR2 FQNNGV.

The sample was brain tumor tissue. The source is a male donor with glioblastoma. The rearrangement links TRBV11-2 to TRBJ2-5, with D possibly TRBD2 on 6 matching bases. The DNA end is more similar to TRBJ2-1, so the J call may be wrong. CDR3 protein: CASSLSGGNDQFF. The DNA for the CDR3 is TGTGCCAGCAGCTTGAGTGGGGGGAATGACCAGTTCTTC.